The 16 T cell receptor beta chains reported below all come from one sample, sequenced in a study of blood T cell repertoires in COVID-19. Sequenced by immunoSEQ multiplex PCR; TCRdb stores in-frame clones only, minus some. The top ten hold over 0.95% of the sample, which has roughly 340,000 clones, over 75% seen once. Sequencing was done on a sample of PBMCs or T cells enriched from blood (not recorded which). The receptors shown here come from a young man who had recovered from COVID-19.

This clone came up a few times. The J gene is TRBJ2-3, the V gene TRBV3-1 (or the pseudogene TRBV3-2); tentative D call: TRBD1 (5 bases). CDR3 length: 14 residues. Germline loops: CDR1 LGHDT, CDR2 YNNKEL (reference sequence). Trimming removed 4 bases at V and 2 bases at J, with 10 bases between. The DNA for the CDR3 is TGTGCCAGCAGCCGGGGCGCCTTCACAGATACGCAGTATTTT. As protein: CASSRGAFTDTQYF.

V is TRBV2 and J is TRBJ1-2; D ambiguous. V was cut by 3 bases and J by 11 bases, with 7 bases left in between. The V gene's germline CDR1 is SNHLY and CDR2 FYNNEI. This CDR3 contains 10 residues. CDR3 in amino acids: CASSESYYTF. The CDR3, as DNA: TGTGCCAGCAGTGAGAGCTATTACACCTTC.

The CDR3 bases are TGTGCCAGCAGTTCAGCGGGTACAACTAATGAAAAACTGTTTTTT. This sequence encodes CASSSAGTTNEKLFF. J is TRBJ1-4 and V is TRBV6-2 or TRBV6-3; the D is unclear. Trimming took 4 bases from V and 0 from J, leaving 9 bases between them. Germline lookup yields CDR1 MNHEY and CDR2 SVGEGT. The CDR3 extends over 15 amino acids.

This sequence joins TRBV4-1 and TRBJ1-2; 7 nucleotides match TRBD1. CDR1 is MGHRA, CDR2 YSYEKL, per germline. V lost 3 bases to trimming and J lost 3 bases; unmatched junction nucleotides: 1. The CDR3 totals 13 residues. CDR3 protein: CASSHRGDYGYTF. The DNA for the CDR3 is TGCGCCAGCAGCCACAGGGGGGACTATGGCTACACCTTC.

The CDR3 bases are TGTGCCAGCAGACCAACCGGGGGGGTCTACAATGAGCAGTTCTTC. Translated: CASRPTGGVYNEQFF. The V gene is TRBV7-9, the J gene TRBJ2-1, with 8 bases matching TRBD2. CDR1 SEHNR and CDR2 FQNEAQ come from the germline V gene (reference sequence). CDR3 length: 15 amino acids. Unmatched junction bases numbered 7, after V lost 6 bases and J lost 3 bases.

The genes are TRBV9 and TRBJ2-7; 9 nucleotides align to TRBD2. CDR3 length: 14 amino acids. Germline CDR1 and CDR2: SGDLS and YYNGEE. The junction had 4 bases not matched to a gene; V was cut back by 3 bases and J by 3 bases. The CDR3 DNA follows: TGTGCCAGCAGCGCTAGCGGGACAAACTACGAGCAGTACTTC. Translation: CASSASGTNYEQYF.

The chain joins TRBV2 to TRBJ2-7; a possible D gene is TRBD1 (5 bases). The germline V gene encodes CDR1 SNHLY and CDR2 FYNNEI. V was trimmed by 3 bases and J by 1 base, leaving 28 bases between them. The CDR3 spans 20 residues. The CDR3 DNA follows: TGTGCCAGCAGTGAGAGGACATACAAAAGGAACGTTTCGAAATCCTACGAGCAGTACTTC. It is translated as CASSERTYKRNVSKSYEQYF.

This chain connects TRBV7-9 to TRBJ1-2; weak D call: TRBD1 (5 bases). Germline V CDR1 and CDR2: SEHNR, FQNEAQ (reference sequence). This CDR3 comprises 14 residues. The germline V and J ends were trimmed by 3 bases and 4 bases, with 12 bases remaining between them. Here the CDR3 reads CASSLIGGAYGYTF. In DNA, the CDR3 is TGTGCCAGCAGCTTGATTGGAGGGGCCTATGGCTACACCTTC. Full variable domain (rest looked up from reference TRBV7-9 and TRBJ1-2): DTGVSQNPRHKITKRGQNVTFRCDPISEHNRLYWYRQTLGQGPEFLTYFQNEAQLEKSRLLSDRFSAERPKGSFSTLEIQRTEQGDSAMYLCASSLIGGAYGYTFGSGTRLTVV.

V usage is TRBV9 and J usage is TRBJ1-3; no definite D call. Trimming removed 0 bases at V and 0 bases at J, with 7 bases between. The CDR3 contains 15 residues. CDR1 SGDLS and CDR2 YYNGEE come from the germline V gene. CDR3 sequence: CASSVDSSSGNTIYF. The CDR3 bases are TGTGCCAGCAGCGTAGACTCAAGCTCTGGAAACACCATATATTTT.

The V call is TRBV5-6, the J call TRBJ2-7, with D possibly TRBD1 on 5 matching bases. V dropped 1 base and J dropped 1 base, with 12 bases sitting between them. CDR3 length: 15 amino acids. Per the germline V gene, CDR1 is SGHDT and CDR2 is YYEEEE. The CDR3 bases are TGTGCCAGCAGCTTGATAGGGGCAGGGTCCTACGAGCAGTACTTC. It is translated as CASSLIGAGSYEQYF.

The J gene is TRBJ2-1, the V gene TRBV2; 14 bases match TRBD2. This CDR3 is 16 amino acids long. The germline gives CDR1 SNHLY, CDR2 FYNNEI. The junction had 9 bases not matched to a gene; V was cut back by 4 bases and J by 10 bases. The CDR3 DNA is TGTGCCAGCAGTGGTGGAGGACTAGCGGGAGGCAGGGAGCAGTTCTTC. Its translation is CASSGGGLAGGREQFF.

The chain is built from TRBV2 and TRBJ2-3; possibly TRBD1 for D (5 bases). In germline, CDR1 is SNHLY, CDR2 FYNNEI. This CDR3 has 15 amino acids. V dropped 5 bases and J dropped 2 bases, with 14 bases sitting between them. The CDR3 reads CASSPGSGNTDTQYF. DNA for the CDR3: TGTGCCAGCAGTCCAGGGTCTGGGAACACAGATACGCAGTATTTT.

The gene calls are TRBV6-5 and TRBJ1-4; no firm D call. Per germline, CDR1 MNHEY and CDR2 SVGAGI. The CDR3 has 15 amino acids. The V and J ends lost 6 bases and 7 bases respectively, with 18 bases between them. The DNA of the CDR3 is TGTGCCAGCAGAAGGGCCCGGACTTATGGTGAAAAACTGTTTTTT. Residues: CASRRARTYGEKLFF.

This chain joins TRBV25-1 and TRBJ1-5; no definite D call. The CDR3 has 13 residues. CDR1 and CDR2 (germline): MGHDK, SYGVNS. V gave up 3 bases and J gave up 3 bases, with 6 bases separating them. DNA of the CDR3: TGTGCCAGCAGTGAGAGCTTCAATCAGCCCCAGCATTTT. Its translation: CASSESFNQPQHF. The whole variable domain, filled in from reference TRBV25-1 and TRBJ1-5, reads EADIYQTPRYLVIGTGKKITLECSQTMGHDKMYWYQQDPGMELHLIHYSYGVNSTEKGDLSSESTVSRIRTEHFPLTLESARPSHTSQYLCASSESFNQPQHFGDGTRLSIL.

The rearrangement links TRBV28 to TRBJ1-4; D is perhaps TRBD1 (6 bases). Germline V CDR1 and CDR2: MDHEN, SYDVKM. The CDR3 has 13 amino acids. With 6 bases removed from V and 5 bases from J, the gap between germline ends came to 10 bases. The DNA of the CDR3 is TGTGCCAGCAGAGGGGGACCAAATGAAAAACTGTTTTTT. Translation gives CASRGGPNEKLFF.

The V and J genes are TRBV5-4 and TRBJ2-5; no clear D gene. The CDR3 extends over 12 amino acids. V was shortened by 4 bases and J by 3 bases, with 7 bases between the two germline ends. CDR1 is SGHNT and CDR2 is YYREEE in the germline V gene (reference sequence). This CDR3 reads CASSPAEETQYF. In DNA, the CDR3 is TGTGCCAGCAGCCCCGCAGAAGAGACCCAGTACTTC.